This T cell receptor (beta chain) emerged from a study of shared clonotypes between healthy human individuals. Using immunoSEQ multiplex PCR, the repertoire was profiled, and TCRdb retains in-frame clones only, with some absent. This repertoire shows about 1.1 million clones, 60% to 80% found once; its top ten account for over 0.8%. V lost 5 bases to trimming and J lost 11 bases, with 30 bases between them. The germline V gene encodes CDR1 LNHDA and CDR2 SQIVND (reference sequence). This CDR3 spans 17 amino acids. Sequencing used memory CD4+ T cells from PBMCs. The subset was: CD45RA-negative fraction. This clonotype was obtained from a man younger than 35 in good health. Some clones in this sample may be carry-over from other donors' samples. The genes are TRBV19 and TRBJ1-1; maybe TRBD1 (6 bases). The CDR3 sequence: CASSSYPNGQLARVAFF. In DNA form, the CDR3 reads TGTGCCAGTAGTTCCTATCCGAACGGACAGCTCGCCCGTGTGGCTTTCTTT. Together with reference TRBV19 and TRBJ1-1, the CDR3 gives the full variable domain: DGGITQSPKYLFRKEGQNVTLSCEQNLNHDAMYWYRQDPGQGLRLIYYSQIVNDFQKGDIAEGYSVSREKKESFPLTVTSAQKNPTAFYLCASSSYPNGQLARVAFFGQGTRLTVV.